This entry concerns a single T cell receptor (beta chain). TCRdb reanalyzed the 5' RACE reads, giving one entry per CDR3 protein sequence and no DNA. This sample carries 330,000 or so distinct CDR3 sequences, with 2% going to the ten biggest clones. Germline lookup yields CDR1 LGHNT and CDR2 FRNRAP. The CDR3 spans 12 residues. The record originates from a study of monozygotic twins with inflammatory bowel disease. The V gene is TRBV12-5, the J gene TRBJ1-1. Sequencing input: blood. The receptor's source is a human donor with ulcerative colitis or Crohn's disease, or a healthy co-twin of an affected twin (not recorded which). The CDR3 protein is CASGYLGTKAFF.